This T cell receptor (beta chain) was captured in a study of T cell changes during pregnancy in multiple sclerosis. The table came from immunoSEQ multiplex PCR; TCRdb's copy has only in-frame clones and leaves some out. This table holds tens of thousands of clones, roughly 87% found once. The CDR3 is 16 amino acids. Germline CDR1 and CDR2: MNHEY and SVGAGI. Unmatched junction bases numbered 13, after V lost 2 bases and J lost 7 bases. The chain recombines TRBV6-5 with TRBJ2-5; 7 bases fit TRBD1. This clonotype originated in a female donor with multiple sclerosis, enrolled in a pregnancy study. The sequenced sample was peripheral blood, obtained in the first trimester of pregnancy. CDR3 sequence reads: CASSYASGTVSGTQYF. The CDR3, as DNA: TGTGCCAGCAGTTACGCGTCTGGGACAGTAAGCGGGACCCAGTACTTC.